These 22 T cell receptor beta chains were all obtained from the same sample, sequenced in a study of T-cell reconstitution after alpha-beta-depleted transplantation in children. Preparation of the TCRbeta library used unique molecular identifiers. MiXCR was run by TCRdb on the PCR reads, yielding one entry per CDR3 protein. The sample records some 500,000 distinct CDR3 sequences, 30% to 35% being singletons. The specimen was PBMCs from the stem cell graft donor, collected from the stem cell graft. The receptor source for this set is a human donor who donated a stem cell graft to a child with aplastic anemia.

This clonotype was detected once. The chain's CDR3 is CASSPRGHTVVSTDTQYF. For the CDR3, the DNA is TGTGCCAGCAGCCCCAGGGGTCATACGGTTGTTAGCACAGATACGCAGTATTTT. The chain is built from TRBV3-1 and TRBJ2-3; maybe TRBD1 (6 bases). The CDR3 is 18 residues long. Between the trimmed V and J ends, which lost 4 bases and 0 bases, there was a span of 20 bases. CDR1 is LGHDT, CDR2 YNNKEL, per germline (reference sequence).

This CDR3 reads CSAPDRLAGVSNEQFF. The CDR3 nucleotides are TGCAGTGCACCCGACCGACTAGCGGGAGTGAGTAATGAGCAGTTCTTC. The V gene is TRBV20-1, the J gene TRBJ2-1; 12 bases are a match to TRBD2. The V gene end was trimmed by 6 bases and the J gene end by 7 bases; junction bases not matched to a gene: 13. Germline V gene data show CDR1 as DFQATT and CDR2 as SNEGSKA (reference sequence). The CDR3 has 16 amino acids.

This clonotype was detected only a few times. The chain has TRBV20-1 and TRBJ2-5, with TRBD1 matching 10 bases. V was clipped by 4 bases and J by 4 bases; unmatched bases: 6. The CDR3 loop spans 14 amino acids. From germline, CDR1 is DFQATT and CDR2 SNEGSKA (reference sequence). Written as DNA, the CDR3 is TGCAGTGCTACGCGGGACAGGGGACGAGAGACCCAGTACTTC. It is translated as CSATRDRGRETQYF.

In its sample, this clonotype was seen a few times. V usage is TRBV20-1 and J usage is TRBJ2-1; D gene ambiguous. The CDR3 is made up of 10 amino acids. Germline values: CDR1 DFQATT, CDR2 SNEGSKA (reference sequence). Trimming left V 5 bases short and J 12 bases short, with 11 bases between. The CDR3 reads CSALRLMQFF. As DNA, the CDR3 is TGCAGTGCTTTACGACTCATGCAGTTCTTC.

This clonotype has more than one count but fewer than ten. The V and J genes are TRBV20-1 and TRBJ2-7, with a tentative D call TRBD2 (5 bases). The ends were cut back, 1 base at V and 3 bases at J, with 10 bases in the middle. Germline CDR1 is DFQATT and CDR2 is SNEGSKA (reference sequence). This CDR3 has 13 residues. The CDR3 sequence is CSARGERSYEQYF. In DNA, the CDR3 is TGCAGTGCTAGAGGGGAGCGGAGCTACGAGCAGTACTTC.

There are a few counts of this clonotype. The genes are TRBV29-1 and TRBJ1-1; D is ambiguous. Trimming took 7 bases from V and 3 from J, leaving 15 bases between them. Germline V lookup: CDR1 SQVTM, CDR2 ANQGSEA. The CDR3 consists of 13 residues. The CDR3, as DNA: TGCAGCGGGGCTAGGGCGCAGGACACTGAAGCTTTCTTT. Its translation: CSGARAQDTEAFF.

This chain connects TRBV5-6 to TRBJ2-7; no definite D call. CDR3 size: 13 residues. The V and J ends lost 2 bases and 5 bases respectively, with 11 bases between them. Germline assignment: CDR1 SGHDT and CDR2 YYEEEE. CDR3 in amino acids: CASSFQIFNEQYV. DNA for the CDR3: TGTGCCAGCAGCTTTCAGATTTTTAACGAGCAGTACGTC.

On this clonotype: An end of the junction does not agree with germline; a read error may underlie this. The chain employs TRBV28 and TRBJ2-3; 8 nucleotides line up with TRBD2. The CDR3 runs 15 residues. Germline V lookup: CDR1 MDHEN, CDR2 SYDVKM. CDR3 sequence reads: CASSSPGVAGTRPNF. The CDR3 region has the DNA TGTGCCAGCAGTTCTCCTGGGGTAGCGGGGACCCGGCCCAATTTT.

The gene calls are TRBV6-2 or TRBV6-3 and TRBJ2-5; TRBD1 matches at 8 bases. CDR3 length: 16 residues. Trimming took 4 bases from V and 2 from J; bases not matched to a gene: 9. Germline CDR1 and CDR2: MNHEY and SVGEGT. CDR3 nucleotide sequence: TGTGCCAGCAGTTCCTGGGGGACAGGCTCGCAAGAGACCCAGTACTTC. Translated: CASSSWGTGSQETQYF.

J is TRBJ1-1 and V is TRBV12-3 or TRBV12-4; D may be TRBD1 (6 bases). V shed 4 bases and J shed 1 base, with 13 bases lying between them. The CDR3 is 15 residues long. CDR3 in DNA: TGTGCCAGCAGTTCAACAGGGACCCCGAACACTGAAGCTTTCTTT. Encoded protein: CASSSTGTPNTEAFF.

A few counts support this clonotype. The chain couples TRBV29-1 to TRBJ1-5; D uncertain. The V end lost 4 bases, the J end lost 7 bases, and 11 bases lay between the germline ends. CDR3 length: 12 amino acids. Germline V gene data show CDR1 as SQVTM and CDR2 as ANQGSEA. CDR3 sequence: CSVAGLGQPQHF. DNA for the CDR3: TGCAGCGTTGCAGGTCTGGGGCAGCCCCAGCATTTT.

This rearrangement joins TRBV12-3 or TRBV12-4 to TRBJ2-2, with TRBD2 identical over 7 bases. The trim removed 6 bases at V and 10 bases at J, leaving 5 bases unmatched. The CDR3 runs 12 residues. This chain's CDR3 is CASRMGGSELFF. The CDR3, as DNA: TGTGCCAGCAGGATGGGAGGGTCGGAGCTGTTTTTT.

The table lists this clonotype with many counts. The V gene is TRBV27, the J gene TRBJ1-5, with 8 bases lining up with TRBD1. Germline-derived CDR1 and CDR2 are MNHEY and SMNVEV (reference sequence). The ends lost 6 bases at V and 6 bases at J; junction bases unmatched: 4. CDR3 length: 13 residues. The CDR3, as DNA: TGTGCCAGCAGCGGACAGGGTGGTCAGCCCCAGCATTTT. Translation gives CASSGQGGQPQHF.

The genes are TRBV5-1 and TRBJ2-3; D is uncertain. The CDR3 length is 11 residues. The ends were cut back, 3 bases at V and 6 bases at J, with 5 bases in the middle. CDR1 and CDR2 from the germline V gene are SGHRS and YFSETQ. DNA for the CDR3: TGCGCCAGCAGCTGGTTGGATACGCAGTATTTT. This encodes CASSWLDTQYF.

This clonotype was found a few times. The rearrangement joins TRBV7-2 to TRBJ1-1; D gene ambiguous. Trimming cost V 5 bases and J 7 bases, with 14 bases left between them. The CDR3 totals 13 residues. Germline CDR1 and CDR2: SGHTA and FQGNSA. The CDR3 is CASSRNRGVEAFF. The CDR3 DNA follows: TGTGCCAGCAGCCGGAATCGGGGAGTTGAAGCTTTCTTT.

The chain uses TRBV29-1 and TRBJ2-5, with TRBD2 matching 7 bases. The length of the CDR3 is 14 residues. V lost 6 bases and J lost 1; bases outside the gene matches: 8. Germline assignment: CDR1 SQVTM and CDR2 ANQGSEA. The CDR3 DNA follows: TGCAGCGTGGGTGGTGGGGGGGTCCAAGAGACCCAGTACTTC. This codes for CSVGGGGVQETQYF. Full variable domain (remainder filled in from reference TRBV29-1 and TRBJ2-5): SAVISQKPSRDICQRGTSLTIQCQVDSQVTMMFWYRQQPGQSLTLIATANQGSEATYESGFVIDKFPISRPNLTFSTLTVSNMSPEDSSIYLCSVGGGGVQETQYFGPGTRLLVL.

The V call is TRBV7-8, the J call TRBJ2-5, with D possibly TRBD1 on 6 matching bases. Germline values: CDR1 SGHVS, CDR2 FQNEAQ. V gave up 1 base and J gave up 0 bases, with 21 bases separating them. This CDR3 spans 19 amino acids. The CDR3 bases are TGTGCCAGCAGCTTAGTGGGTGTTATTGTGGACAGTTACCAAGAGACCCAGTACTTC. Translated: CASSLVGVIVDSYQETQYF.

The table lists this clonotype with a few counts. The rearrangement joins TRBV29-1 to TRBJ1-1, with D unclear. CDR3 length: 14 amino acids. Trimming pared 1 base from V and 5 bases from J, leaving 14 bases between. Germline V gene sequence: CDR1 SQVTM, CDR2 ANQGSEA. The CDR3 here is CSVEGKGLGTEAFF. Here the CDR3 DNA reads TGCAGCGTTGAAGGCAAAGGGCTGGGAACTGAAGCTTTCTTT.

The table lists this clonotype with many counts. The V and J genes are TRBV7-9 and TRBJ2-3; TRBD2 is a possible D gene (6 bases). Trimming cost V 2 bases and J 0 bases, with 6 bases left between them. The CDR3 is 14 residues long. Germline V gene lookup returns CDR1 SEHNR and CDR2 FQNEAQ (reference sequence). This CDR3 reads CASSLSGSTDTQYF. The CDR3 nucleotides read TGTGCCAGCAGCTTAAGCGGGAGCACAGATACGCAGTATTTT.

This clonotype was counted only a few times. The chain carries TRBV5-1 and TRBJ2-7, with 7 bases fitting TRBD1. In germline, CDR1 is SGHRS, CDR2 YFSETQ. The CDR3 length is 14 residues. V lost 0 bases and J lost 4; bases outside the gene matches: 4. DNA of the CDR3: TGCGCCAGCAGCTTGGAGGGACAGTCTTACGAGCAGTACTTC. It specifies CASSLEGQSYEQYF.

This clonotype occurred a few times. The chain carries TRBV7-8 and TRBJ2-1; D is unresolved. This CDR3 region has 13 residues. Trimming took off 0 bases at V and 10 bases at J, with 10 bases between the two ends. Germline CDR1 reads SGHVS; CDR2 reads FQNEAQ. The DNA of the CDR3 is TGTGCCAGCAGCTTAGCGCAAGTAGCCGAGCAGTTCTTC. Its protein product is CASSLAQVAEQFF.

This clonotype has at least ten counts. The V gene is TRBV6-5, the J gene TRBJ2-7, with D tentatively TRBD2 (5 bases). With 0 bases removed from V and 2 bases from J, the gap between germline ends came to 17 bases. This CDR3 is built from 17 residues. CDR1 and CDR2 from the germline V gene are MNHEY and SVGAGI. DNA of the CDR3: TGTGCCAGCAGTTACTCGCGGGCGACCGGCTCACCCTACGAGCAGTACTTC. Translation: CASSYSRATGSPYEQYF.